The clone carrying this TCR beta chain turned up a few times. These data belong to a study of control samples from healthy donors and cancer patients. Produced via immunoSEQ multiplex PCR; TCRdb's table is partial and in-frame only. The data contain about 92,000 clones, more than 75% of them singletons. This CDR3 is built from 14 residues. CDR1 is MNHEY, CDR2 SMNVEV, per germline (reference sequence). Between the trimmed V and J ends, which lost 2 bases and 7 bases, there was a span of 14 bases. The rearrangement joins TRBV27 to TRBJ1-2; tentatively, D is TRBD1 (5 bases). This TCR came from a woman in her sixties or seventies in good health. Material for sequencing was blood. As DNA, the CDR3 is TGTGCCAGCAGTTTAGGCAGGGCGGTGTCTGGCTACACCTTC. It encodes CASSLGRAVSGYTF.